Below, 14 T cell receptor beta chains from the same sample are listed, as sequenced in a study of neoadjuvant anti-PD-1 for oral cavity cancer. Time point given: after neoadjuvant nivolumab, at surgical resection. The repertoire was sequenced with immunoSEQ multiplex PCR; TCRdb's copy has only in-frame clones and lacks some. The table includes thousands of clones, around half detected once. Sequencing was performed on tumor tissue, taken after nivolumab (anti-PD-1) treatment. Receptors were obtained from a person aged 40 to 85 with oral cavity squamous cell carcinoma.

This clone turned up a few times. The chain couples TRBV5-6 to TRBJ2-7; D gene uncertain. Trimming left V 2 bases short and J 4 bases short, with 10 bases between. Per the germline V gene, CDR1 is SGHDT and CDR2 is YYEEEE. The CDR3 has 13 amino acids. This chain's CDR3 is CASSFRRQYEQYF. For the CDR3, the DNA is TGTGCCAGCAGCTTTCGGCGGCAATACGAGCAGTACTTC.

The chain joins TRBV5-4 to TRBJ2-5; D might be TRBD1 (6 bases). The CDR3 has 15 amino acids. Trimming took off 4 bases at V and 1 base at J, with 14 bases between the two ends. CDR1 SGHNT and CDR2 YYREEE come from the germline V gene (reference sequence). The CDR3 DNA reads as TGTGCCAGCAGCCCGAACGGACAGCCCCAAGAGACCCAGTACTTC. Residues: CASSPNGQPQETQYF.

The chain combines TRBV6-5 with TRBJ2-7; 7 nucleotides match TRBD1. Losses at the gene ends were 4 bases for V and 4 bases for J; bases not matched to a gene: 10. This CDR3 region has 15 residues. Germline V gene lookup returns CDR1 MNHEY and CDR2 SVGAGI. The CDR3: CASSSPGQQKYEQYF. DNA of the CDR3: TGTGCCAGCAGTTCCCCGGGACAGCAGAAGTACGAGCAGTACTTC.

This clone has more than one count but fewer than ten. The rearrangement uses TRBV10-3 and TRBJ2-7, with D perhaps matching TRBD1 (5 bases). This CDR3 comprises 15 residues. Germline V gene sequence: CDR1 ENHRY, CDR2 SYGVKD. Trimming cost V 6 bases and J 2 bases, with 17 bases left between them. CDR3 nucleotides: TGTGCCATCAGGGAGAGCGTTCTAGGGGCCTACGAGCAGTACTTC. As protein: CAIRESVLGAYEQYF.

V gene TRBV6-5 combines with J gene TRBJ2-1; 10 nucleotides agree with TRBD1. Germline V gene data show CDR1 as MNHEY and CDR2 as SVGAGI. Trimming removed 6 bases from V and 6 bases from J; junction bases left unmatched: 5. The CDR3 extends over 14 amino acids. The CDR3 here is CASRQRTGGNEQFF. The CDR3 DNA sequence: TGTGCCAGCAGACAAAGGACAGGGGGCAATGAGCAGTTCTTC.

V and J are TRBV15 and TRBJ2-3; no reliable D call. CDR3 length equals 11 residues. Deletions cut 1 base from V and 8 bases from J, with 4 bases between. CDR1 and CDR2 from the germline V gene are LNHNV and YYDKDF (reference sequence). The CDR3 nucleotides are TGTGCCACCAGCAGAGGCAGTACGCAGTATTTT. Protein sequence: CATSRGSTQYF. Based on the CDR3 plus reference TRBV15 and TRBJ2-3, the full variable domain is DAMVIQNPRYQVTQFGKPVTLSCSQTLNHNVMYWYQQKSSQAPKLLFHYYDKDFNNEADTPDNFQSRRPNTSFCFLDIRSPGLGDTAMYLCATSRGSTQYFGPGTRLTVL.

The chain carries TRBV5-1 and TRBJ2-6; 7 nucleotides line up with TRBD1. Germline values: CDR1 SGHRS, CDR2 YFSETQ. After removal of 1 base from V and 0 bases from J, the junction contained 16 bases not matched to a gene. The CDR3 has 21 residues. DNA of the CDR3: TGCGCCAGCAGCTTGACTAGGACAGGCGCACGCATAGTCTCTGGGGCCAACGTCCTGACTTTC. Translated, it gives CASSLTRTGARIVSGANVLTF.

This clone was detected only a few times. The CDR3 sequence is CASSIAAQIVSGANVLTF. The CDR3 nucleotides are TGTGCCAGTAGTATAGCTGCCCAGATTGTCTCTGGGGCCAACGTCCTGACTTTC. The chain has TRBV19 and TRBJ2-6; the D is unclear. Germline V gives CDR1 LNHDA, CDR2 SQIVND (reference sequence). This CDR3 is built from 18 residues. V shed 1 base and J shed 0 bases, with 13 bases lying between them.

J is TRBJ2-7 and V is TRBV27; 12 bases map to TRBD1. In germline, CDR1 is MNHEY, CDR2 SMNVEV (reference sequence). V trimming: 3 bases; J trimming: 2 bases; junction bases outside the gene matches: 8. This CDR3 is 17 amino acids long. CDR3 residues: CASSFYPGQGATYEQYF. The CDR3, as DNA: TGTGCCAGCAGTTTTTACCCGGGACAGGGGGCAACCTACGAGCAGTACTTC.

The chain is built from TRBV5-6 and TRBJ2-3; maybe TRBD1 (7 bases). The CDR3 spans 14 residues. Trimming stripped 2 bases from V and 8 bases from J, with 15 bases between. Germline V gives CDR1 SGHDT, CDR2 YYEEEE. CDR3 region: CASSLTGDLFTQYF. CDR3 sequence (DNA): TGTGCCAGCAGCTTAACAGGGGACTTGTTTACGCAGTATTTT.

This chain joins TRBV7-9 and TRBJ1-3, with no clear D. The CDR3 is made up of 18 amino acids. Germline loops: CDR1 SEHNR, CDR2 FQNEAQ (reference sequence). V gave up 3 bases and J gave up 0 bases, with 18 bases separating them. This CDR3 is CASSFAQAHGFSGNTIYF. CDR3 bases: TGTGCCAGCAGCTTCGCCCAAGCCCACGGCTTCTCTGGAAACACCATATATTTT.

V gene TRBV6-5 combines with J gene TRBJ1-5; D remains ambiguous. Trimming stripped 5 bases from V and 0 bases from J, with 11 bases between. CDR3 length equals 15 residues. Germline V gene data show CDR1 as MNHEY and CDR2 as SVGAGI. CDR3 protein: CASSIGLYSNQPQHF. As DNA, the CDR3 is TGTGCCAGCAGTATCGGACTGTATAGCAATCAGCCCCAGCATTTT.

DNA for the CDR3: TGTGCCAGCCGACCGCAGGGCTCCTACAATGAGCAGTTCTTC. Translation gives CASRPQGSYNEQFF. The rearrangement links TRBV6-5 to TRBJ2-1; D perhaps matches TRBD1 (5 bases). CDR3 length equals 14 residues. CDR1 and CDR2 from the germline V gene are MNHEY and SVGAGI. Trimming stripped 8 bases from V and 0 bases from J, with 11 bases between.

This clone qualifies as medium-sized. The rearrangement joins TRBV19 to TRBJ1-1; TRBD1 might be the D (5 bases). V was cut by 9 bases and J by 0 bases, with 17 bases left in between. Germline CDR1 reads LNHDA; CDR2 reads SQIVND (reference sequence). The CDR3 has 15 residues. The CDR3 protein is CASYKIGTVNTEAFF. The CDR3, as DNA: TGTGCCAGCTATAAAATAGGGACCGTGAACACTGAAGCTTTCTTT.